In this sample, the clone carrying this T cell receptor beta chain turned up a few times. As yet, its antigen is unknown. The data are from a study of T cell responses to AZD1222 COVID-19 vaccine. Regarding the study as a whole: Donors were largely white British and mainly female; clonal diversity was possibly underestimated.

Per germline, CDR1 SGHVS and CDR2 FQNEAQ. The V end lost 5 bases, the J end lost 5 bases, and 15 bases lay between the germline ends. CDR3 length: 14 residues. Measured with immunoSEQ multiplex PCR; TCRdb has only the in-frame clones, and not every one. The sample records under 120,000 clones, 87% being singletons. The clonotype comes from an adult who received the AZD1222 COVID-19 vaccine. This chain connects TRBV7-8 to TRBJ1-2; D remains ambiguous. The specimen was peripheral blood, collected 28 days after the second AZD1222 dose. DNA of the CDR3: TGTGCCAGCAGCCTCACCGGGAAGCTATATGGCTACACCTTC. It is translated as CASSLTGKLYGYTF.